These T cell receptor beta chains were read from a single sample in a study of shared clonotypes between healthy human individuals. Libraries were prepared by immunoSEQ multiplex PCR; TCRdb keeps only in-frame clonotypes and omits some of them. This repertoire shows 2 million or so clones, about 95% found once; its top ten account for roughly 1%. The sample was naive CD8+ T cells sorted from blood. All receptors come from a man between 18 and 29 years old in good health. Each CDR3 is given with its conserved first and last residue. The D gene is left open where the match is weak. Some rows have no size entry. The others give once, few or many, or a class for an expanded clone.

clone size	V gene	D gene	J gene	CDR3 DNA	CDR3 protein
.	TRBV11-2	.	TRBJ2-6	TGTGCCAGCAGCTTCGGCAGGGGAAAATCAGTTGGGGCCAACGTCCTGACTTTC	CASSFGRGKSVGANVLTF
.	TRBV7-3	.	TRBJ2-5	TGTGCCAGCAGCTCGGGTTATGGGCTCGGGGAGACCCAGTACTTC	CASSSGYGLGETQYF
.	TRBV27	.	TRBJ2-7	TGTGCCAGCAGTTTGGCAGGACTCTCCTACGAGCAGTACTTC	CASSLAGLSYEQYF
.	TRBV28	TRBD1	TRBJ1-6	TGTGCCAGCAGCGCGACAGGGCCTAATTCACCCCTCCACTTT	CASSATGPNSPLHF
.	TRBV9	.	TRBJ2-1	TGTGCCAGCAGCCTCAAGGGAGCGGTAAGCTCCTACAATGAGCAGTTCTTC	CASSLKGAVSSYNEQFF
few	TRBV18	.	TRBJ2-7	TGTGCCAGCTCACCGGGACGGACCTACGAGCAGTACTTC	CASSPGRTYEQYF
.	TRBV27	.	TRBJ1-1	TGTGCCAGCAGTTTATGGGGGGACACTGAAGCTTTCTTT	CASSLWGDTEAFF
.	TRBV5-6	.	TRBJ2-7	TGTGCCAGCAGCTTGGGGGCCAGGCCTTACGAGCAGTACTTC	CASSLGARPYEQYF
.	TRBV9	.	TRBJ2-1	TGTGCCAGCAGCGTAGCTGTAGCGTTCAACTACAATGAGCAGTTCTTC	CASSVAVAFNYNEQFF
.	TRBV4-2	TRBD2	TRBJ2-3	TGTGCCAGCAGCCACCTTACTAGCGGGGGGCCGGATACGCAGTATTTT	CASSHLTSGGPDTQYF
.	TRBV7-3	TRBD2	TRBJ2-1	TGTGCCAGCAGCTGGGGACTAGGGCGCTACCATGAGCAGTTCTTC	CASSWGLGRYHEQFF
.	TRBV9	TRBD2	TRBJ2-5	TGTGCCAGCAGCGGACAGAGACTAGCGGAGCATCAAGAGACCCAGTACTTC	CASSGQRLAEHQETQYF
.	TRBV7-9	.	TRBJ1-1	TGTGCCAGCAGCTTGAGCCAGGGGAGAGAAACTGAAGCTTTCTTT	CASSLSQGRETEAFF
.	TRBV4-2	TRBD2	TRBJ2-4	TGTGCCAGCAGCCATCCGGGACTAGTGGAAAACATTCAGTACTTC	CASSHPGLVENIQYF
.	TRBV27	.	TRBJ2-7	TGTGCCAGCAGTTTAACAGGGCTGAGCTCCTACGAGCAGTACTTC	CASSLTGLSSYEQYF
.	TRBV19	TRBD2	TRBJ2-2	TGTGCCAGTAGTAGGGACTACGCGACCGGGGAGCTGTTTTTT	CASSRDYATGELFF
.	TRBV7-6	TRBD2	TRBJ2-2	TGTGCCAGCAGCTTAGGTCGCCTAGCGGGAAGCATCGGGGAGCTGTTTTTT	CASSLGRLAGSIGELFF
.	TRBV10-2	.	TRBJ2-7	TGCGCCAGCAGTGAGTCGGGACCCTACGAGCAGTACTTC	CASSESGPYEQYF
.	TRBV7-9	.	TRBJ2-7	TGTGCCAGCAGCCCCCCGGACGGAAAAGGGACCTACGAGCAGTACTTC	CASSPPDGKGTYEQYF
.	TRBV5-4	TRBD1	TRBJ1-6	TGTGCCAGCCGGGACAGGGGGAGTACTTCACCCCTCCACTTT	CASRDRGSTSPLHF
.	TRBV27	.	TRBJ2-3	TGTGCCAGCTCGAGGAAGCTCACAGATACGCAGTATTTT	CASSRKLTDTQYF
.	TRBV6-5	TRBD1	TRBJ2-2	TGTGCCAGCACCCCCGCAGGGGGCTGGACCGGGGAGCTGTTTTTT	CASTPAGGWTGELFF
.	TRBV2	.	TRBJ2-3	TGTGCCAGCAGTGACGGGGGTGGGTGGGCAGATACGCAGTATTTT	CASSDGGGWADTQYF
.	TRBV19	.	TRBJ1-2	TGTGCCAGTAGTATACCAGGCTATGGCTACACCTTC	CASSIPGYGYTF
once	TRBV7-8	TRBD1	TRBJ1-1	TGTGCCAGCAGCTCGGGGCCGGGACAGATCAACACTGAAGCTTTCTTT	CASSSGPGQINTEAFF
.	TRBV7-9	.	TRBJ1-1	TGTGCCAGCAGTATCCCCCGTGAGGTTGGGGACACTGAAGCTTTCTTT	CASSIPREVGDTEAFF
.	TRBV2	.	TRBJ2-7	TGTGCCAGCAGTGAGGCCCTTACGGGAGTAACCTACGAGCAGTACTTC	CASSEALTGVTYEQYF
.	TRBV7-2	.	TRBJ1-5	TGTGCCAGCAGCTTCGGACAGAATTGGCCCCAGCATTTT	CASSFGQNWPQHF
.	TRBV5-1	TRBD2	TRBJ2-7	TGCGCCAGCAGCGAGTTAGCGGGAGACTTGTACGAGCAGTACTTC	CASSELAGDLYEQYF
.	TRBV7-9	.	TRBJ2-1	TGTGCCACCTCAGACACACACAATGAGCAGTTCTTC	CATSDTHNEQFF
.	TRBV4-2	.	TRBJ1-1	TGTGCCAGCAGCCAAGGAGTGAACACTGAAGCTTTCTTT	CASSQGVNTEAFF
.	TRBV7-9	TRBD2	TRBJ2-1	TGTGCCAGCAGCTTGGCTAGCGGCCTCAATGAGCAGTTCTTC	CASSLASGLNEQFF
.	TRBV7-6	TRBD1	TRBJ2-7	TGTGCCAGCAGCCGGGACAGGTCTACCTACGAGCAGTACTTC	CASSRDRSTYEQYF
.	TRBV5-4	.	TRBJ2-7	TGTGCCAGCAGCTCACAGGGTAACGAGCAGTACTTC	CASSSQGNEQYF
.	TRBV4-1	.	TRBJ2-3	TGCGCCAGCAGCCAAGTCCCGGGACGCCTTGAGGATACGCAGTATTTT	CASSQVPGRLEDTQYF
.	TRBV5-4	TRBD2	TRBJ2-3	TGTGCCAGCAGCTCCTGGACTAGCGGCTGGGATACGCAGTATTTT	CASSSWTSGWDTQYF
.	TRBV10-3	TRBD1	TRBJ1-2	TGTGCCATCAGTGATAAGGACAGGGCCTACTATGGCTACACCTTC	CAISDKDRAYYGYTF
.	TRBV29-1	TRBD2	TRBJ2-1	TGCAGCGTCGTCTTTCTAGCGGGAGTCTACAATGAGCAGTTCTTC	CSVVFLAGVYNEQFF
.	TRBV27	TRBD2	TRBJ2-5	TGTGCCAGCAGTTACGTAGCGGGAGAGACCCAGTACTTC	CASSYVAGETQYF
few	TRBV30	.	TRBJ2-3	TGTGCCTGGAGTACAGATACGCAGTATTTT	CAWSTDTQYF
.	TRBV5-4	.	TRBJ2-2	TGTGCCAGCAGCTTACCCACCGGGGAGCTGTTTTTT	CASSLPTGELFF
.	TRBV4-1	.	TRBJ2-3	TGCGCCAGCAGCCAAGTTGCGGGAACCCCCGATACGCAGTATTTT	CASSQVAGTPDTQYF
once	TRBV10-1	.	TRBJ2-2	TGCGCCAGCAGTGACGTTTGGAACACCGGGGAGCTGTTTTTT	CASSDVWNTGELFF
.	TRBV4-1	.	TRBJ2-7	TGCGCCAGCAGCCGGACAGTCGGTGGCTACGAGCAGTACTTC	CASSRTVGGYEQYF
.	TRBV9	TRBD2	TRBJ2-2	TGTGCCAGCAGCGCCCCCCCTAGCGGGGGGGCTGACACCGGGGAGCTGTTTTTT	CASSAPPSGGADTGELFF
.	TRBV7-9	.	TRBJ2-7	TGTGCCAGCAGCTTAGGTTCTGGGGGTGTAGCTAAGGACGAGCAGTACTTC	CASSLGSGGVAKDEQYF
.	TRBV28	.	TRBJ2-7	TGTGCCAGCAGTCAACCGACAGGAAGCTCCTACGAGCAGTACTTC	CASSQPTGSSYEQYF
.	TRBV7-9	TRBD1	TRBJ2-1	TGTGCCAGCAGCAATACAGGGGACACCTACAATGAGCAGTTCTTC	CASSNTGDTYNEQFF
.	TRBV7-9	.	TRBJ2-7	TGTGCCAGCAGCCCCCCTCTAGGGAACTACGAGCAGTACTTC	CASSPPLGNYEQYF
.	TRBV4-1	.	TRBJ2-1	TGCGCCAGCAGCCTGAGGAATGGGGCAGAAAACAATGAGCAGTTCTTC	CASSLRNGAENNEQFF
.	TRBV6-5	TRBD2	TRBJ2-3	TGTGCCAGCAGTTACTCGCGGGGGGACTGGTCAGATACGCAGTATTTT	CASSYSRGDWSDTQYF
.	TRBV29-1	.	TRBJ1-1	TGCAGCGTACCTGATTCGACTGAAGCTTTCTTT	CSVPDSTEAFF
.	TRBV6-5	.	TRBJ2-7	TGTGCCTCCGAAGGAGCAAACTACGAGCAGTACTTC	CASEGANYEQYF
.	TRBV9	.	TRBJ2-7	TGTGCCAGCAGCGTAGCAGGGGTCGCAGACGAGCAGTACTTC	CASSVAGVADEQYF
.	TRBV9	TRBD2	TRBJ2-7	TGTGCCAGCAGTCTGGGAGGGCGTTCCTACGAGCAGTACTTC	CASSLGGRSYEQYF